Listed below are T cell receptor beta chains from one sample, sequenced in a study of blood T cell repertoires in COVID-19. Repertoires were generated with immunoSEQ multiplex PCR, while TCRdb's copy carries only in-frame clones and drops some. This sample has almost 350,000 clones, with approximately 90% found just once. What was sequenced was peripheral blood. The receptors shown here come from a woman aged 60-70 years with COVID-19, enrolled during active disease. CDR3s include the opening cysteine and the closing phenylalanine or tryptophan. The D gene is left open where the match is weak. Clone size appears in some rows only: once, few, many, or a class for an expanded clone.

v_call: TRBV28
d_call: TRBD1
j_call: TRBJ1-1
clone_size: .
cdr3_aa: CASSLYGQGNTEAFF
cdr3_nt: TGTGCCAGCAGTCTCTACGGACAGGGGAACACTGAAGCTTTCTTT

v_call: TRBV12-5
d_call: .
j_call: TRBJ1-1
clone_size: .
cdr3_aa: CASAPSGREAFF
cdr3_nt: TGTGCTAGTGCCCCCAGCGGCAGGGAAGCTTTCTTT

v_call: TRBV19
d_call: .
j_call: TRBJ2-5
clone_size: once
cdr3_aa: CASSKVGAETQYF
cdr3_nt: TGTGCCAGTAGTAAGGTGGGAGCGGAGACCCAGTACTTC

v_call: TRBV7-3
d_call: .
j_call: TRBJ2-3
clone_size: .
cdr3_aa: CASSLGATDTQYF
cdr3_nt: TGTGCCAGCAGCTTGGGGGCCACAGATACGCAGTATTTT

v_call: TRBV19
d_call: .
j_call: TRBJ2-3
clone_size: .
cdr3_aa: CASSMGHAGRTDTQYF
cdr3_nt: TGTGCCAGTAGTATGGGACATGCGGGTCGCACAGATACGCAGTATTTT

v_call: TRBV7-8
d_call: TRBD2
j_call: TRBJ2-3
clone_size: .
cdr3_aa: CASSLVAGAPGGTQYF
cdr3_nt: TGTGCCAGCAGCTTAGTAGCGGGGGCCCCGGGGGGTACGCAGTATTTT

v_call: TRBV7-8
d_call: TRBD1
j_call: TRBJ2-7
clone_size: .
cdr3_aa: CASSFLSSGQGRYFPYEQYF
cdr3_nt: TGTGCCAGCAGCTTTCTAAGTTCGGGACAGGGCAGATATTTCCCCTACGAGCAGTACTTC

v_call: TRBV5-1
d_call: .
j_call: TRBJ2-3
clone_size: once
cdr3_aa: CASSSRADTQYF
cdr3_nt: TGCGCCAGCAGCTCCAGGGCAGATACGCAGTATTTT

v_call: TRBV2
d_call: TRBD1
j_call: TRBJ1-6
clone_size: .
cdr3_aa: CASRVDRGRGSYNSPLHF
cdr3_nt: TGTGCCAGCAGGGTGGACAGGGGCCGGGGCTCCTATAATTCACCCCTCCACTTT

v_call: TRBV6-5
d_call: .
j_call: TRBJ2-5
clone_size: once
cdr3_aa: CASTNRIEETQYF
cdr3_nt: TGTGCCAGCACGAACAGGATAGAAGAGACCCAGTACTTC

v_call: TRBV5-1
d_call: .
j_call: TRBJ2-5
clone_size: .
cdr3_aa: CASSLFPGESETQYF
cdr3_nt: TGCGCCAGCAGCTTGTTTCCAGGGGAGTCGGAGACCCAGTACTTC

v_call: TRBV9
d_call: .
j_call: TRBJ1-3
clone_size: .
cdr3_aa: CASSPEGRGTTGNTIYF
cdr3_nt: TGTGCCAGCAGCCCCGAAGGTAGGGGCACGACTGGAAACACCATATATTTT

v_call: TRBV4-1
d_call: .
j_call: TRBJ1-4
clone_size: .
cdr3_aa: CASSQTRITNEKLFF
cdr3_nt: TGCGCCAGCAGCCAAACCAGGATCACTAATGAAAAACTGTTTTTT

v_call: TRBV20-1
d_call: TRBD1
j_call: TRBJ1-4
clone_size: .
cdr3_aa: CSASTRQGNEKLFF
cdr3_nt: TGCAGTGCTAGTACGAGACAGGGGAACGAAAAACTGTTTTTT

v_call: TRBV9
d_call: .
j_call: TRBJ1-6
clone_size: .
cdr3_aa: CASSAQTGINSPLHF
cdr3_nt: TGTGCCAGCAGCGCCCAGACAGGAATAAATTCACCCCTCCACTTT

v_call: TRBV27
d_call: .
j_call: TRBJ1-3
clone_size: .
cdr3_aa: CASSLSPGTGDTIYF
cdr3_nt: TGTGCCAGCAGTTTATCGCCTGGGACGGGGGACACCATATATTTT

v_call: TRBV9
d_call: TRBD2
j_call: TRBJ2-2
clone_size: .
cdr3_aa: CASSEGLAGGPNTGELFF
cdr3_nt: TGTGCCAGCAGCGAGGGACTAGCGGGGGGGCCCAACACCGGGGAGCTGTTTTTT

v_call: TRBV2
d_call: TRBD1
j_call: TRBJ2-7
clone_size: .
cdr3_aa: CASSRTGANEQYF
cdr3_nt: TGTGCCAGCAGTAGGACAGGGGCTAATGAGCAGTACTTC

v_call: TRBV29-1
d_call: .
j_call: TRBJ1-1
clone_size: .
cdr3_aa: CSGWRVTEAFF
cdr3_nt: TGCAGCGGATGGCGGGTCACTGAAGCTTTCTTT

v_call: TRBV29-1
d_call: TRBD1
j_call: TRBJ2-7
clone_size: .
cdr3_aa: CSGGQGPEQYF
cdr3_nt: TGCAGCGGCGGACAGGGCCCCGAGCAGTACTTC

v_call: TRBV5-1
d_call: .
j_call: TRBJ1-2
clone_size: .
cdr3_aa: CASSLGQNLYGYTF
cdr3_nt: TGCGCCAGCAGCTTGGGACAGAACCTCTATGGCTACACCTTC

v_call: TRBV7-6
d_call: .
j_call: TRBJ1-1
clone_size: .
cdr3_aa: CASSPRGGEAFF
cdr3_nt: TGTGCCAGCAGCCCCCGGGGGGGTGAAGCTTTCTTT

v_call: TRBV2
d_call: .
j_call: TRBJ2-1
clone_size: .
cdr3_aa: CASSGVQGPGEQFF
cdr3_nt: TGTGCCAGCTCGGGGGTGCAGGGCCCGGGTGAGCAGTTCTTC

v_call: TRBV5-1
d_call: .
j_call: TRBJ1-3
clone_size: .
cdr3_aa: CASSRSGDNGNTIYF
cdr3_nt: TGCGCCAGCAGCCGTTCGGGGGATAATGGAAACACCATATATTTT

v_call: TRBV21-1
d_call: .
j_call: TRBJ2-3
clone_size: .
cdr3_aa: CASSKYTPSGSSEADTQYF
cdr3_nt: TGTGCCAGCAGCAAATATACCCCTAGCGGGTCTTCGGAGGCAGATACGCAGTATTTT

v_call: TRBV4-1
d_call: .
j_call: TRBJ1-4
clone_size: .
cdr3_aa: CASSQEKQATNEKLFF
cdr3_nt: TGCGCCAGCAGCCAAGAAAAGCAGGCAACTAATGAAAAACTGTTTTTT

v_call: TRBV7-2
d_call: TRBD2
j_call: TRBJ2-3
clone_size: once
cdr3_aa: CASSLTGLATDTQYF
cdr3_nt: TGTGCCAGCAGCTTAACCGGACTAGCGACAGATACGCAGTATTTT

v_call: TRBV18
d_call: .
j_call: TRBJ1-1
clone_size: .
cdr3_aa: CASSSLGIGGSYGEAFF
cdr3_nt: TGTGCCAGCTCATCACTAGGGATAGGGGGTAGTTACGGTGAAGCTTTCTTT

v_call: TRBV19
d_call: TRBD1
j_call: TRBJ1-2
clone_size: .
cdr3_aa: CASSTPGTGGADGYTF
cdr3_nt: TGTGCCAGTAGTACCCCCGGAACAGGGGGCGCGGATGGCTACACCTTC

v_call: TRBV9
d_call: TRBD2
j_call: TRBJ2-1
clone_size: once
cdr3_aa: CASSVRAGGAVNEQFF
cdr3_nt: TGTGCCAGCAGCGTAAGAGCGGGGGGGGCTGTGAATGAGCAGTTCTTC

v_call: TRBV27
d_call: TRBD2
j_call: TRBJ2-7
clone_size: .
cdr3_aa: CASSSLAGGLYEQYF
cdr3_nt: TGTGCCAGCAGTTCCTTAGCGGGGGGACTCTACGAGCAGTACTTC

v_call: TRBV19
d_call: .
j_call: TRBJ1-2
clone_size: .
cdr3_aa: CASSTGFGLLYGYTF
cdr3_nt: TGTGCCAGTAGTACAGGGTTTGGCCTTCTTTATGGCTACACCTTC

v_call: TRBV19
d_call: .
j_call: TRBJ2-3
clone_size: .
cdr3_aa: CASSPLGAADTQYF
cdr3_nt: TGTGCCAGCTCCCCCTTGGGGGCTGCAGATACGCAGTATTTT

v_call: TRBV5-4
d_call: TRBD1
j_call: TRBJ2-3
clone_size: .
cdr3_aa: CASSLRGRGWGTDTQYF
cdr3_nt: TGTGCCAGCAGCTTGAGGGGGCGAGGATGGGGCACAGATACGCAGTATTTT

v_call: TRBV7-9
d_call: .
j_call: TRBJ1-1
clone_size: .
cdr3_aa: CASSLLPNTEAFF
cdr3_nt: TGTGCCAGCAGCTTACTCCCGAACACTGAAGCTTTCTTT

v_call: TRBV6-1
d_call: TRBD1
j_call: TRBJ2-3
clone_size: .
cdr3_aa: CASSVRAGTGEDTQYF
cdr3_nt: TGTGCCAGCAGTGTCCGAGCCGGGACAGGGGAAGATACGCAGTATTTT

v_call: TRBV2
d_call: .
j_call: TRBJ1-1
clone_size: .
cdr3_aa: CASSLYNTEAFF
cdr3_nt: TGTGCCAGCAGCTTATATAACACTGAAGCTTTCTTT

v_call: TRBV5-1
d_call: .
j_call: TRBJ1-2
clone_size: .
cdr3_aa: CASSMEGADRTIHGYTF
cdr3_nt: TGCGCCAGCAGCATGGAAGGGGCCGACAGAACCATTCATGGCTACACCTTC

v_call: TRBV24-1
d_call: TRBD1
j_call: TRBJ1-5
clone_size: .
cdr3_aa: CATSDPTQGDQPQHF
cdr3_nt: TGTGCCACCAGTGATCCTACACAGGGGGATCAGCCCCAGCATTTT

v_call: TRBV19
d_call: .
j_call: TRBJ1-5
clone_size: .
cdr3_aa: CASRSQYSNQPQHF
cdr3_nt: TGTGCCAGTAGGTCGCAGTATAGCAATCAGCCCCAGCATTTT

v_call: TRBV5-6
d_call: .
j_call: TRBJ1-5
clone_size: .
cdr3_aa: CASSLGVGSQPQHF
cdr3_nt: TGTGCCAGCAGCTTGGGAGTGGGGAGCCAGCCCCAGCATTTT